This passage covers 30 T cell receptor beta chains from one sample sequenced in a study of identical twins. Each CDR3 protein gets one entry after TCRdb re-called the 5' RACE reads with MiXCR. Here the sample spans about 890,000 distinct CDR3 sequences, over 9% being singletons. These same data were also listed under a study on yellow fever vaccine responses in identical twins.

Sequenced: PBMCs. All receptors come from a woman aged 18-29 years in good health.

This CDR3 reads CASLKALGRDEQFF. CDR3 nucleotide sequence: TGTGCCAGCCTAAAGGCTCTGGGTAGGGATGAGCAGTTCTTC. The V and J genes are TRBV2 and TRBJ2-1; no clear D. This CDR3 is built from 14 residues. V gave up 8 bases and J gave up 8 bases, with 19 bases separating them. Germline CDR1 is SNHLY and CDR2 is FYNNEI.

The chain links TRBV9 to TRBJ2-2; 8 bases fit TRBD1. The CDR3 is 14 residues long. Germline V gene data show CDR1 as SGDLS and CDR2 as YYNGEE. The V and J ends lost 3 bases and 7 bases, in that order; junction bases with no gene match: 5. The CDR3 loop reads CASSDDRGGGELFF. The CDR3 DNA reads as TGTGCCAGCAGCGACGACAGGGGCGGCGGGGAGCTGTTTTTT.

The chain has TRBV11-2 and TRBJ2-3, with 7 nucleotides matching TRBD2. CDR3 length: 14 amino acids. Germline lookup yields CDR1 SGHAT and CDR2 FQNNGV. J gave up 6 bases and V 1 base, and 4 bases lay outside the gene matches. This CDR3 is CASSLGLGRDTQYF. The CDR3 DNA reads TGTGCCAGCAGCTTAGGACTCGGGAGGGATACGCAGTATTTT.

This chain joins TRBV6-2 or TRBV6-3 and TRBJ1-1, with D unresolved. The V end was cut by 0 bases, the J end by 1 base, with 6 bases between. Germline CDR1 MNHEY, CDR2 SVGEGT. There are 14 residues in the CDR3. The CDR3 sequence is CASSYSTANTEAFF. The CDR3 region has the DNA TGTGCCAGCAGTTACTCTACAGCGAACACTGAAGCTTTCTTT.

The V gene is TRBV18, the J gene TRBJ2-3; unclear D gene. Germline V CDR1 and CDR2: KGHSH, LQKENI. With 2 bases removed from V and 0 bases from J, the gap between germline ends came to 9 bases. CDR3 length: 15 amino acids. CDR3 coding DNA: TGTGCCAGCTCACCATCACCCCGAAGCACAGATACGCAGTATTTT. This sequence encodes CASSPSPRSTDTQYF.

This clonotype was found a few times. This chain connects TRBV6-2 or TRBV6-3 to TRBJ1-1; D is possibly TRBD1 (6 bases). Germline V gives CDR1 MNHEY, CDR2 SVGEGT. There are 13 residues in the CDR3. V lost 8 bases, J lost 6 bases, and 16 bases lay in between. The CDR3 sequence: CASGELTGPEAFF. The CDR3 nucleotides read TGTGCCAGCGGGGAATTAACAGGGCCTGAAGCTTTCTTT.

Ten or more counts support this clonotype. This chain links TRBV9 with TRBJ2-6; 8 positions agree with TRBD1. CDR3 length equals 18 residues. J lost 1 base, V lost 3 bases, and 9 bases had no gene match. The germline V gene has CDR1 SGDLS and CDR2 YYNGEE. CDR3 protein: CASSASLTGGSGANVLTF. CDR3 in DNA: TGTGCCAGCAGCGCCTCTCTCACAGGGGGATCTGGGGCCAACGTCCTGACTTTC.

J is TRBJ2-3 and V is TRBV25-1; 12 nucleotides align to TRBD2. This CDR3 is built from 16 residues. Germline V lookup: CDR1 MGHDK, CDR2 SYGVNS. The V and J ends lost 3 bases and 6 bases, in that order; junction bases with no gene match: 7. The CDR3 sequence: CASSDPTSGGFDTQYF. In DNA, the CDR3 is TGTGCCAGCAGTGACCCGACTAGCGGGGGATTCGATACGCAGTATTTT.

The table lists this clonotype with a few counts. The rearrangement uses TRBV6-6 and TRBJ2-5; tentative D call: TRBD2 (5 bases). The CDR3 is made up of 13 amino acids. Trimming took 11 bases from V and 0 from J, leaving 13 bases between them. From germline, CDR1 is MNHNY and CDR2 SVGAGI (reference sequence). The CDR3 loop is CASEGADQETQYF. DNA for the CDR3: TGTGCCTCCGAGGGAGCGGACCAAGAGACCCAGTACTTC.

The CDR3 bases are TGTGCCAGCAGTCTAGCGGGAGCGGTGGAGCAGTTCTTC. It is translated as CASSLAGAVEQFF. This sequence joins TRBV27 and TRBJ2-1; 10 positions match TRBD2. J was trimmed by 10 bases and V by 5 bases; bases with no gene match: 5. The V gene's germline CDR1 is MNHEY and CDR2 SMNVEV (reference sequence). The CDR3 consists of 13 residues.

This clonotype was recorded many times. V gene TRBV7-9 combines with J gene TRBJ2-4; 8 nucleotides match TRBD2. CDR3 size: 14 residues. With 4 bases clipped from V and 6 bases from J, the junction kept 5 bases outside the gene matches. Germline V gene lookup returns CDR1 SEHNR and CDR2 FQNEAQ (reference sequence). The CDR3 here is CASSYPGGLNIQYF. CDR3 nucleotides: TGTGCCAGCAGCTACCCGGGGGGGCTAAACATTCAGTACTTC.

This rearrangement joins TRBV7-9 to TRBJ2-3; 7 bases line up with TRBD1. The CDR3 is 15 residues long. The germline gives CDR1 SEHNR, CDR2 FQNEAQ (reference sequence). The V and J ends lost 5 bases and 3 bases, in that order; junction bases with no gene match: 8. CDR3 in amino acids: CASSPNRGSTDTQYF. The CDR3 DNA reads as TGTGCCAGCAGCCCGAACAGGGGTTCTACAGATACGCAGTATTTT.

This clonotype was counted ten times or more. The chain uses TRBV20-1 and TRBJ1-5, with 7 positions matching TRBD1. Trimming cost V 6 bases and J 6 bases; bases outside gene matches: 5. The V gene's germline CDR1 is DFQATT and CDR2 SNEGSKA (reference sequence). The CDR3 spans 12 residues. The CDR3 region has the DNA TGCAGTGCCAGACAGGGCTCTCAGCCCCAGCATTTT. Its translation: CSARQGSQPQHF.

This clonotype was seen only a few times. The chain is built from TRBV7-9 and TRBJ2-7; D is ambiguous. The CDR3 runs to 11 residues. The V end was cut by 5 bases, the J end by 3 bases, with 5 bases between. The germline V gene has CDR1 SEHNR and CDR2 FQNEAQ (reference sequence). CDR3 sequence (DNA): TGTGCCAGCAGCCGCCACTACGAGCAGTACTTC. It specifies CASSRHYEQYF.

The CDR3 is CASSYQASGTDTQYF. For the CDR3, the DNA is TGTGCCAGCAGCTATCAGGCTAGCGGCACAGATACGCAGTATTTT. The V and J genes are TRBV6-5 and TRBJ2-3, with D maybe TRBD2 (6 bases). Per the germline V gene, CDR1 is MNHEY and CDR2 is SVGAGI. With 6 bases removed from V and 1 base from J, the gap between germline ends came to 14 bases. This CDR3 comprises 15 residues.

In this sample, this clonotype turned up a few times. This chain uses TRBV3-1 with TRBJ2-2; 9 nucleotides agree with TRBD1. V was clipped by 4 bases and J by 6 bases; unmatched bases: 9. This CDR3 is 16 amino acids long. Germline CDR1 LGHDT, CDR2 YNNKEL (reference sequence). CDR3 sequence: CASSRGQGSGAGELFF. The CDR3 coding sequence is TGTGCCAGCAGCCGGGGACAGGGAAGCGGAGCCGGGGAGCTGTTTTTT.

This clonotype was recorded many times. This chain joins TRBV6-6 and TRBJ1-4; 9 bases map to TRBD1. V gave up 5 bases and J gave up 8 bases; unmatched junction bases: 0. CDR1 is MNHNY, CDR2 SVGAGI, per germline (reference sequence). The CDR3 covers 12 residues. The CDR3 sequence: CASSTGGEKLFF. CDR3 in DNA: TGTGCCAGCAGTACAGGGGGCGAAAAACTGTTTTTT.

This rearrangement joins TRBV6-1 to TRBJ2-1; 10 nucleotides line up with TRBD1. The CDR3 extends over 15 amino acids. V shed 6 bases and J 7 bases; nucleotides not matched to a gene: 9. Germline V lookup: CDR1 MNHNS, CDR2 SASEGT. As DNA, the CDR3 is TGTGCCAGCAGCACGCCGGGACAGGGGCCAAATGAGCAGTTCTTC. It encodes CASSTPGQGPNEQFF.

The chain joins TRBV21-1 to TRBJ2-7; the D call TRBD1 from the table was never checked on the DNA. TRBV21-1 is marked as a pseudogene. CDR3 length: 12 amino acids. CDR3 amino acids: CANPEGRYEQYV. CDR3 coding DNA: TGTGCCAACCCAGAGGGACGTTACGAGCAGTACGTC.

This clonotype was picked up a small number of times. For the CDR3, the DNA is TGCGCCAGCAGCTTGTCAGGGTTGAGGGCCGGGGAGCTGTTTTTT. Its protein product is CASSLSGLRAGELFF. The chain couples TRBV5-1 to TRBJ2-2, with D tentatively TRBD1 or TRBD2 (5 bases each). Germline V gene data show CDR1 as SGHRS and CDR2 as YFSETQ. This CDR3 is built from 15 residues. Trimming cost V 1 base and J 6 bases, with 13 bases left between them.

This sequence joins TRBV20-1 and TRBJ2-7, with D uncertain. The V gene lost 5 bases and the J gene lost 0 bases, with 11 bases spanning the gap. The CDR3 loop spans 13 amino acids. Germline CDR1 is DFQATT and CDR2 is SNEGSKA (reference sequence). CDR3 loop: CSAESPTSYEQYF. The CDR3 DNA reads as TGCAGTGCTGAGAGCCCTACCTCCTACGAGCAGTACTTC.

The chain couples TRBV15 to TRBJ1-6; possibly TRBD1 for D (5 bases). Trimming shortened V by 5 bases and J by 7 bases, and 15 bases separated the two germline ends. CDR3 length: 15 residues. The germline gives CDR1 LNHNV, CDR2 YYDKDF (reference sequence). CDR3 loop: CATSPGLVRNSPLHF. The CDR3 DNA reads TGTGCCACCAGCCCAGGGTTGGTGAGGAATTCACCCCTCCACTTT.

The J gene is TRBJ2-4, the V gene TRBV19, with 9 bases identical to TRBD1. Looked up from germline, CDR1 is LNHDA and CDR2 is SQIVND (reference sequence). With 3 bases clipped from V and 0 bases from J, the junction kept 12 bases outside the gene matches. The CDR3 contains 19 residues. Here the CDR3 DNA reads TGTGCCAGTAGTATTGCGGGACAGGGCCCGTTTCTAGCCAAAAACATTCAGTACTTC. This encodes CASSIAGQGPFLAKNIQYF.

CDR3 nucleotide sequence: TGCGCCAGCAGCCAAGAGGGACTAGCGGGGAGAGCAGATACGCAGTATTTT. It translates to CASSQEGLAGRADTQYF. The V and J genes are TRBV4-1 and TRBJ2-3, with 13 bases lining up with TRBD2. Germline V gene sequence: CDR1 MGHRA, CDR2 YSYEKL. The CDR3 totals 17 residues. V was pared by 0 bases and J by 4 bases, with 4 bases of the junction left unmatched.

The V and J genes are TRBV18 and TRBJ2-1; D is uncertain. V lost 1 base to trimming and J lost 10 bases, with 5 bases between them. Germline-derived CDR1 and CDR2 are KGHSH and LQKENI. The CDR3 is made up of 11 amino acids. This CDR3 is CASSPRVEQFF. As DNA, the CDR3 is TGTGCCAGCTCACCACGAGTGGAGCAGTTCTTC.

This clonotype turned up a few times. The chain combines TRBV13 with TRBJ2-7, with 7 nucleotides matching TRBD2. This CDR3 contains 16 residues. V shed 3 bases and J 4 bases; nucleotides not matched to a gene: 12. Germline CDR1 is PRHDT and CDR2 is FYEKMQ (reference sequence). The DNA of the CDR3 is TGTGCCAGCAGCTTCTACCGGGACTACGTCAATTACGAGCAGTACTTC. Residues: CASSFYRDYVNYEQYF.

This chain links TRBV18 with TRBJ2-1; no reliable D call. CDR3 length: 13 amino acids. V was pared by 3 bases and J by 4 bases, with 7 bases between. CDR1 KGHSH and CDR2 LQKENI come from the germline V gene. The CDR3 sequence: CASSPVYYNEQFF. The CDR3 nucleotides read TGTGCCAGCTCACCTGTTTATTACAATGAGCAGTTCTTC.

This clonotype was found a few times. The V and J genes are TRBV10-3 and TRBJ2-3, with 14 positions matching TRBD2. This CDR3 is built from 16 residues. Germline values: CDR1 ENHRY, CDR2 SYGVKD. V lost 6 bases and J lost 6; bases outside the gene matches: 8. The CDR3 DNA sequence: TGTGCCATCAGGACTAGCGGGGGGGCGTTGTTCGATACGCAGTATTTT. Translation: CAIRTSGGALFDTQYF.

The genes are TRBV5-1 and TRBJ2-5, with a weak D call TRBD2 (5 bases). The CDR3 runs to 14 residues. Germline-derived CDR1 and CDR2 are SGHRS and YFSETQ. Between the trimmed V and J ends, which lost 4 bases and 4 bases, there was a span of 14 bases. The chain's CDR3 is CASSPGLLPETQYF. Here the CDR3 DNA reads TGCGCCAGCAGCCCCGGACTCCTCCCAGAGACCCAGTACTTC.

V gene TRBV9 combines with J gene TRBJ1-2, with a tentative D call TRBD1 (6 bases). Germline lookup yields CDR1 SGDLS and CDR2 YYNGEE. The CDR3 totals 16 residues. V was pared by 0 bases and J by 8 bases, with 20 bases between. CDR3 in amino acids: CASSVGLLGGRAGYTF. As DNA, the CDR3 is TGTGCCAGCAGCGTAGGTCTTCTCGGGGGCAGGGCCGGCTACACCTTC.